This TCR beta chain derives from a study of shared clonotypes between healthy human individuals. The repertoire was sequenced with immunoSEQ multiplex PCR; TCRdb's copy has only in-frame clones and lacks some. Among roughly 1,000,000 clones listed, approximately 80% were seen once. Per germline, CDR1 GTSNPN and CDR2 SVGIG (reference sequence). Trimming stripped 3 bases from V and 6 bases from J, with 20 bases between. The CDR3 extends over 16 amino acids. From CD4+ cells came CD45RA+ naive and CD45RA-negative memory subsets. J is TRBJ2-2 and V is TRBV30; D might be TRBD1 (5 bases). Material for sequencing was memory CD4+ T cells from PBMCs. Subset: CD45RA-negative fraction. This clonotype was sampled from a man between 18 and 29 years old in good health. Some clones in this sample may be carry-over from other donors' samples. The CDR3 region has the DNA TGTGCCTGGAGCGGGTGGGGCCGCCTTGAGTCCGGGGAGCTGTTTTTT. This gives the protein CAWSGWGRLESGELFF.